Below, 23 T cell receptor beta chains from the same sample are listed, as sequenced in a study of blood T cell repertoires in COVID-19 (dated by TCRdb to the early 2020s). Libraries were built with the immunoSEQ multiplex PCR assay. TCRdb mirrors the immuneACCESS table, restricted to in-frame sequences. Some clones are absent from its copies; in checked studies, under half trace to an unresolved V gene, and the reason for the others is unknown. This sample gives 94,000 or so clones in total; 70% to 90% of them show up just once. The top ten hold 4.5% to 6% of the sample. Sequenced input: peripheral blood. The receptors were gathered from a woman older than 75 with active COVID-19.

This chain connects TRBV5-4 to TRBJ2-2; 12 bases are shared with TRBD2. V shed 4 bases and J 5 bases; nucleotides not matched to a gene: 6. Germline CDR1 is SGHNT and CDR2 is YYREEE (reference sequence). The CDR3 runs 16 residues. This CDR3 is CASSLMTSGSTGELFF. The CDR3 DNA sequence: TGTGCCAGCAGCCTCATGACTAGCGGGAGTACCGGGGAGCTGTTTTTT.

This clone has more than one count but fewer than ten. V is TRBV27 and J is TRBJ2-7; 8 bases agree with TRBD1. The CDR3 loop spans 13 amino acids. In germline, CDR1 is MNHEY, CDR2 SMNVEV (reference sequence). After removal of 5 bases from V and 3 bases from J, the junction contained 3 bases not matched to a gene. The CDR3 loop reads CASSQGQGYEQYF. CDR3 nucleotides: TGTGCCAGCAGTCAAGGACAGGGCTACGAGCAGTACTTC.

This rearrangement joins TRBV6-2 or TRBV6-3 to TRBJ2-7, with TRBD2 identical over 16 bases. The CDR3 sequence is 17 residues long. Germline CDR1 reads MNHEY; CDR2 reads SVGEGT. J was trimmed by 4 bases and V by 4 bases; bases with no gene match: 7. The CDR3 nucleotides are TGTGCCAGCAGTTCCGCCGGGACTAGCGGGAGGGGTTACGAGCAGTACTTC. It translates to CASSSAGTSGRGYEQYF.

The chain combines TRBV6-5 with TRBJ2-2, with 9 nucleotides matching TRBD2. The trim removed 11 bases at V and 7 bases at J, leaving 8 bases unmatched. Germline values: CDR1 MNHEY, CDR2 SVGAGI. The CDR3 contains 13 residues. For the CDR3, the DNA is TGTGCCGGGAGAAGCGGGAGGAGCGGGGAGCTGTTTTTT. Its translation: CAGRSGRSGELFF.

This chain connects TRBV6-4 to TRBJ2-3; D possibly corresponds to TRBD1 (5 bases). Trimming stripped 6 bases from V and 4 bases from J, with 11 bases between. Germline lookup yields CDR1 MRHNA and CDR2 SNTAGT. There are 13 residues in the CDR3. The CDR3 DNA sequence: TGTGCCAGCAGCGACCAGGGATCAGATACGCAGTATTTT. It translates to CASSDQGSDTQYF.

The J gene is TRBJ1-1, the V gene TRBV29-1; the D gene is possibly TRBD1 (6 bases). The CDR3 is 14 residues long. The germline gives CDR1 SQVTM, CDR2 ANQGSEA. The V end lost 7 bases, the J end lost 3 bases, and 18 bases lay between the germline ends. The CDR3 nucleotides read TGCAGCGCTCTGAAGTACAGGGAAGACACTGAAGCTTTCTTT. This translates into CSALKYREDTEAFF. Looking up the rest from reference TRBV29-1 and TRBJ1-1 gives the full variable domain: SAVISQKPSRDICQRGTSLTIQCQVDSQVTMMFWYRQQPGQSLTLIATANQGSEATYESGFVIDKFPISRPNLTFSTLTVSNMSPEDSSIYLCSALKYREDTEAFFGQGTRLTVV.

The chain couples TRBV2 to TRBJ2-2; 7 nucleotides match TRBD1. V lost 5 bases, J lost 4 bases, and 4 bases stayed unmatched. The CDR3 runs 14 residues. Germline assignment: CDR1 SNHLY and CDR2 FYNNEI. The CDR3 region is CASSLQGTTGELFF. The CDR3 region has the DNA TGTGCCAGCAGTCTACAGGGGACCACCGGGGAGCTGTTTTTT. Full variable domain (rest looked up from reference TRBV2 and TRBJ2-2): EPEVTQTPSHQVTQMGQEVILRCVPISNHLYFYWYRQILGQKVEFLVSFYNNEISEKSEIFDDQFSVERPDGSNFTLKIRSTKLEDSAMYFCASSLQGTTGELFFGEGSRLTVL.

CDR3 region: CASRTSTNEKLFF. DNA for the CDR3: TGTGCCAGCAGAACATCAACTAATGAAAAACTGTTTTTT. The rearrangement links TRBV6-6 to TRBJ1-4; D remains ambiguous. V gave up 6 bases and J gave up 0 bases, with 5 bases separating them. The CDR3 runs 13 residues. CDR1 and CDR2 (germline): MNHNY, SVGAGI (reference sequence).

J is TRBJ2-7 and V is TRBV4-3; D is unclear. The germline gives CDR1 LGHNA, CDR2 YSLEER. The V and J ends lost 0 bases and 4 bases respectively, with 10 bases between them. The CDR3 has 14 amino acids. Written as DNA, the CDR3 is TGCGCCAGCAGCCAAGATGGCAGGCGTTACGAGCAGTACTTC. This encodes CASSQDGRRYEQYF.

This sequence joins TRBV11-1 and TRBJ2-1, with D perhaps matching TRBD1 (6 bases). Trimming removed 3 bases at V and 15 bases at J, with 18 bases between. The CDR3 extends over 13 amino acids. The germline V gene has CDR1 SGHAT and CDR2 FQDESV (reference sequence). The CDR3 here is CASSFPGQPFGFF. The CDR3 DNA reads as TGTGCCAGCAGCTTTCCGGGACAACCGTTCGGGTTCTTC. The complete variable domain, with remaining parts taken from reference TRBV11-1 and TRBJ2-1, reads EAEVAQSPRYKITEKSQAVAFWCDPISGHATLYWYRQILGQGPELLVQFQDESVVDDSQLPKDRFSAERLKGVDSTLKIQPAELGDSAMYLCASSFPGQPFGFFGPGTRLTVL.

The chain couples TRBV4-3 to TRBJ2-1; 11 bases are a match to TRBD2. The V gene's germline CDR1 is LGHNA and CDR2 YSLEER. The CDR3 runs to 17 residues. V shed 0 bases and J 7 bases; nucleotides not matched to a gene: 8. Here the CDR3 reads CASSQDPRLAGKNEQFF. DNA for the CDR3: TGCGCCAGCAGCCAAGATCCCAGACTAGCGGGAAAAAATGAGCAGTTCTTC.

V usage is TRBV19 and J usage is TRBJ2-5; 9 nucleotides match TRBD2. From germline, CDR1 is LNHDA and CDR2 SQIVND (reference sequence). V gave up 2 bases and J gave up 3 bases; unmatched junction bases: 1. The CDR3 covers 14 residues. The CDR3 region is CASSIRTSEETQYF. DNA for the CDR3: TGTGCCAGTAGTATAAGGACTAGCGAAGAGACCCAGTACTTC.

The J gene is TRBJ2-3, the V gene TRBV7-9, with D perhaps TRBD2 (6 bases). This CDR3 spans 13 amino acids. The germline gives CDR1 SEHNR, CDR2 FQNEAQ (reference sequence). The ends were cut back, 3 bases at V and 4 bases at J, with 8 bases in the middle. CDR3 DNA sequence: TGTGCCAGCAGCTTCGGAGGGCCAGATACGCAGTATTTT. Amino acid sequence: CASSFGGPDTQYF.

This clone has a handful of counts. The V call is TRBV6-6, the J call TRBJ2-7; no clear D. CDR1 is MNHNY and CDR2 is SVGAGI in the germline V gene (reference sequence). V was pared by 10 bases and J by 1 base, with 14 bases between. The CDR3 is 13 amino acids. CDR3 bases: TGTGCCACCCACCGGAGTGGATCCTACGAGCAGTACTTC. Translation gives CATHRSGSYEQYF.

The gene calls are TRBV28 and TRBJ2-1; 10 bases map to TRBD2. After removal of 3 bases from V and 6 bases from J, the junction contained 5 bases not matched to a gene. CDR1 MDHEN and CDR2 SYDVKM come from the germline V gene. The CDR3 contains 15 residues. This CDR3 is CASSFTLAGANEQFF. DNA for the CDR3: TGTGCCAGCAGTTTTACCCTAGCGGGAGCCAATGAGCAGTTCTTC. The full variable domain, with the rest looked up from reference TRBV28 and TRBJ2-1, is DVKVTQSSRYLVKRTGEKVFLECVQDMDHENMFWYRQDPGLGLRLIYFSYDVKMKEKGDIPEGYSVSREKKERFSLILESASTNQTSMYLCASSFTLAGANEQFFGPGTRLTVL.

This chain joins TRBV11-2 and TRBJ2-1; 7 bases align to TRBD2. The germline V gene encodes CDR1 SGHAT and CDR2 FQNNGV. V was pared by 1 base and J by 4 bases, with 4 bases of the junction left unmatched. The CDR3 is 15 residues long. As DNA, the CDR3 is TGTGCCAGCAGCTTAGGGCTAGCGGCTTACAATGAGCAGTTCTTC. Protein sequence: CASSLGLAAYNEQFF.

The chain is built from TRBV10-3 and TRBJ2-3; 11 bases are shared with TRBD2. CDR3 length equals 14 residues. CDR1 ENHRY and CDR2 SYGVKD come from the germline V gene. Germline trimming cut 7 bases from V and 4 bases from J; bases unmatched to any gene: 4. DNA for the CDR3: TGTGCCATCAACGGACTAGCGGGCTCAGATACGCAGTATTTT. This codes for CAINGLAGSDTQYF.

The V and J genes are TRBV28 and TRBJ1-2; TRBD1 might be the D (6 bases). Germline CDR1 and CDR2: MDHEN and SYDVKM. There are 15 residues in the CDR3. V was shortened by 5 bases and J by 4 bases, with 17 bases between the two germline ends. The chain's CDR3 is CASSPGAPRVYGYTF. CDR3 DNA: TGTGCCAGCAGTCCAGGGGCGCCTCGGGTCTATGGCTACACCTTC.

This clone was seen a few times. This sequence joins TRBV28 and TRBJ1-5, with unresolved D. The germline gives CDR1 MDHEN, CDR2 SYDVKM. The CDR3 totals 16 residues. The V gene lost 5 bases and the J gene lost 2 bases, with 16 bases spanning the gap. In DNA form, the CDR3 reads TGTGCCAGCAGTCGACCGCCTCTGCGGGGCAATCAGCCCCAGCATTTT. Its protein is CASSRPPLRGNQPQHF.

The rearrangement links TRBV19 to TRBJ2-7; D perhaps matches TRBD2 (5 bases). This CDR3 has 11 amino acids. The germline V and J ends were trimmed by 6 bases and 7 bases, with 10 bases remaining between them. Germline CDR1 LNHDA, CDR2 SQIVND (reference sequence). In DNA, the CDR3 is TGTGCCAGTAGAGAGGAGGAGGAGCAGTACTTC. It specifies CASREEEEQYF.

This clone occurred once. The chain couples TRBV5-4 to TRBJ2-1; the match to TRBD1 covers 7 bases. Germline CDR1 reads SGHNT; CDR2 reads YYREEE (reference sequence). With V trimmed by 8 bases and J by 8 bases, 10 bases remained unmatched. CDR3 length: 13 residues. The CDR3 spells CARSRGGVDEQFF. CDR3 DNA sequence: TGTGCCAGATCCAGAGGGGGCGTCGATGAGCAGTTCTTC.

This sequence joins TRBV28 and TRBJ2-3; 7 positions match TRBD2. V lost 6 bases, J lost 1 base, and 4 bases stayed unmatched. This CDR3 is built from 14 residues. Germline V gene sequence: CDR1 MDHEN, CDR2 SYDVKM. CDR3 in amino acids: CASSWTSRTDTQYF. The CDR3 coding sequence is TGTGCCAGCAGCTGGACTAGTCGCACAGATACGCAGTATTTT.

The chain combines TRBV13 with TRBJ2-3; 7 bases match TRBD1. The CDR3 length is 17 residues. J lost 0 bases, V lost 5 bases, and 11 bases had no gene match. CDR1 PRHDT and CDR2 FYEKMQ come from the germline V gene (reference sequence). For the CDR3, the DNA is TGTGCCAGCAGCCTCTTGGAGAGGGACAGCAGCACAGATACGCAGTATTTT. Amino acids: CASSLLERDSSTDTQYF.